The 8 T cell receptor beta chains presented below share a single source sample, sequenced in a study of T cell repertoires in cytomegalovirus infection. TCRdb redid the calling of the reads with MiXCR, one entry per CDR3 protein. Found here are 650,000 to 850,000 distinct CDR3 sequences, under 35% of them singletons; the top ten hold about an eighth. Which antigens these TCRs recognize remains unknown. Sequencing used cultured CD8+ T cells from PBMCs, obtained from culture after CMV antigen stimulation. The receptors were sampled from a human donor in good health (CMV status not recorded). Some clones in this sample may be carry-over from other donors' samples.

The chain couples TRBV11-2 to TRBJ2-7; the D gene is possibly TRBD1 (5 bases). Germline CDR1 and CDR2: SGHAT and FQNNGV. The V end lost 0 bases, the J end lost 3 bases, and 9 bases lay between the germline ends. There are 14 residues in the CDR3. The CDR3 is CASSLDWGNYEQYV. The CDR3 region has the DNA TGTGCCAGCAGCTTAGATTGGGGCAACTACGAGCAGTACGTC.

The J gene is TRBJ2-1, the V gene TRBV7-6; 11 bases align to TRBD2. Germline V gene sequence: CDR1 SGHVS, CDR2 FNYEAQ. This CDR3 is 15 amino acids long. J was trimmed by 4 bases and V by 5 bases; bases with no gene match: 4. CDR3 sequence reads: CASSMTSGEYNEQFF. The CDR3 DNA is TGTGCCAGCAGCATGACTAGCGGGGAATACAATGAGCAGTTCTTC.

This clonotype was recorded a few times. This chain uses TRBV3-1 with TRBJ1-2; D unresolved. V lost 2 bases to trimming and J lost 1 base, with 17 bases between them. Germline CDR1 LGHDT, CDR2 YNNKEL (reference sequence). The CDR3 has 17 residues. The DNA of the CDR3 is TGTGCCAGCAGCCAAACCATAGGGAGAGAGGGTAACTATGGCTACACCTTC. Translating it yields CASSQTIGREGNYGYTF.

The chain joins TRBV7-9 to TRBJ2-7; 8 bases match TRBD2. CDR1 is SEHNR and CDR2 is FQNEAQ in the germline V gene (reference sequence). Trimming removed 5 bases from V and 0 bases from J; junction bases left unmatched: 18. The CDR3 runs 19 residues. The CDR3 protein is CASSPEVGQAGESSYEQYF. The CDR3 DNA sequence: TGTGCCAGCAGCCCGGAAGTGGGACAAGCGGGGGAAAGCTCCTACGAGCAGTACTTC.

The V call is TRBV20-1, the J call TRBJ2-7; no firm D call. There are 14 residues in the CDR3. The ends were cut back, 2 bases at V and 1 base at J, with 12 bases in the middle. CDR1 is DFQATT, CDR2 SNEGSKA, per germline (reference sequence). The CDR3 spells CSARYSDGSYEQYF. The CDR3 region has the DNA TGCAGTGCTAGATACTCGGACGGATCCTACGAGCAGTACTTC.

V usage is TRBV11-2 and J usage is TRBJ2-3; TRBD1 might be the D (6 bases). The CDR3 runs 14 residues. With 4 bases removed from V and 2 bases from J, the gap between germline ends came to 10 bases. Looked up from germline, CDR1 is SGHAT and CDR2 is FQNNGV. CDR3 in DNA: TGTGCCAGCAGCTCACAGGGTTACACAGATACGCAGTATTTT. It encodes CASSSQGYTDTQYF.

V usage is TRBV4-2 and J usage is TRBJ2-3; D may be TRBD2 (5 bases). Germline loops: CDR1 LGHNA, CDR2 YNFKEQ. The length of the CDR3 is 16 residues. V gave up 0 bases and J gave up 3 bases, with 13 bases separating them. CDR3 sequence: CASSQDMRVWTDTQYF. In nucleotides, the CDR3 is TGTGCCAGCAGCCAAGATATGAGGGTTTGGACAGATACGCAGTATTTT.

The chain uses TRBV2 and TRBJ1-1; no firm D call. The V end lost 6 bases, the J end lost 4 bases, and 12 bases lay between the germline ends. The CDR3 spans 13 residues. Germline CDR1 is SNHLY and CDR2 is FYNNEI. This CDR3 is CASRGRLGTEAFF. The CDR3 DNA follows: TGTGCCAGCAGGGGTAGGTTGGGCACTGAAGCTTTCTTT.